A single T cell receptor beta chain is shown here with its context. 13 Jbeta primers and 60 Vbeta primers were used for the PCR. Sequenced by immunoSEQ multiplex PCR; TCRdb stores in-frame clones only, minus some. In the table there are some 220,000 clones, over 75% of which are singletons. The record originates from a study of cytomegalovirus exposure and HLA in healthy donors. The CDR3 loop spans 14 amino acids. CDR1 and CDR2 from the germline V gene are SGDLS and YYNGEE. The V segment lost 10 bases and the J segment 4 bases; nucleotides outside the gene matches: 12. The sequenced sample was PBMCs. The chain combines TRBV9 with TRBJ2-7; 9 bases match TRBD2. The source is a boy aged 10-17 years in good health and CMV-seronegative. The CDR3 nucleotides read TGTGCCTCTTCAAAGGGTAGCGGGGGTTACGAGCAGTACTTC. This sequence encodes CASSKGSGGYEQYF.